This record concerns one T cell receptor beta chain sequence. Its antigen is not identified. Starting material for each TCR library was approximately 3,500 ng of total RNA. From its re-call of the 5' RACE reads, TCRdb lists each CDR3 protein once, without DNA. This sample's table has some 400,000 distinct CDR3 sequences. The data were taken from a study of monozygotic twins with inflammatory bowel disease. This CDR3 region has 14 residues. Study outcomes and limitations: Variability in patient repertoires may have come partly from differing immunosuppressive treatments. Individual T cell subtypes were not distinguishable.

V usage is TRBV12-3 or TRBV12-4 and J usage is TRBJ1-3; TCRdb proposes TRBD1, but this gene call is untestable without DNA. Sequenced sample: blood. The clonotype originates from a human donor with ulcerative colitis or Crohn's disease, or a healthy co-twin of an affected twin (not recorded which). CDR3 loop: CASSLRADGNTIYF.